A selection of T cell receptor beta chains follows, all from one sample in a study of cytotoxic CD8 clonotypes in ibrutinib-treated CLL. The protocol was immunoSEQ multiplex PCR, while the TCRdb copy is restricted to in-frame clones and leaves out a portion. The sample carries around 20,000 clones, just under 70% recorded once. The source was PBMCs, collected after 24 months of ibrutinib treatment. Receptors were obtained from a human donor with chronic lymphocytic leukemia. CDR3s include the opening cysteine and the closing phenylalanine or tryptophan. The D gene is left open where the match is weak. Where a row states a size, it is once, few, many or the class of an expanded clone; other rows omit it.

d_call	v_call	j_call	clone_size	cdr3_aa	cdr3_nt
.	TRBV5-1	TRBJ2-7	.	CASSLPADSYEQYF	TGCGCCAGCAGCTTGCCCGCGGACTCCTACGAGCAGTACTTC
.	TRBV19	TRBJ1-6	.	CASSMSGRNSPLHF	TGTGCCAGTAGTATGTCGGGGAGAAATTCACCCCTCCACTTT
.	TRBV10-3	TRBJ1-5	.	CAISRTDDSNQPQHF	TGTGCCATCAGCCGGACAGACGATAGCAATCAGCCCCAGCATTTT
.	TRBV29-1	TRBJ1-3	.	CSVFEVSGNTIYF	TGCAGCGTCTTCGAGGTTTCTGGAAACACCATATATTTT
TRBD1	TRBV5-1	TRBJ2-3	.	CASSIGQGLTDTQYF	TGCGCCAGCAGCATCGGACAGGGGCTCACAGATACGCAGTATTTT
.	TRBV15	TRBJ2-1	.	CATSRDRVGEQFF	TGTGCCACCAGCAGAGATCGGGTAGGTGAGCAGTTCTTC
.	TRBV5-8	TRBJ2-3	.	CASSLSLGTDTQYF	TGTGCCAGCAGCCTGTCCTTGGGCACAGATACGCAGTATTTT
TRBD1	TRBV5-1	TRBJ2-1	.	CASSQGQQQFF	TGCGCCAGCAGCCAGGGACAGCAGCAGTTCTTC
.	TRBV4-2	TRBJ1-4	.	CASSQEGDRLKLFF	TGTGCCAGCAGCCAAGAGGGGGACCGCCTTAAACTGTTTTTT
.	TRBV7-9	TRBJ1-1	few	CASSLEFRGTEAFF	TGTGCCAGCAGCTTAGAATTTAGGGGCACTGAAGCTTTCTTT
.	TRBV5-1	TRBJ1-1	.	CASSLGAGGDTEAFF	TGCGCCAGCAGCTTGGGGGCCGGGGGGGATACTGAAGCTTTCTTT
.	TRBV11-2	TRBJ2-2	once	CASSLVGNTGELFF	TGTGCCAGCAGCTTAGTGGGGAACACCGGGGAGCTGTTTTTT
TRBD1	TRBV5-4	TRBJ1-2	.	CASSLSPTGPHARGYTF	TGTGCCAGCAGCTTGAGCCCGACAGGGCCCCACGCCCGTGGCTACACCTTC
.	TRBV10-3	TRBJ2-2	.	CAISESSVTNTGELFF	TGTGCCATCAGTGAGTCGTCCGTTACGAACACCGGGGAGCTGTTTTTT
.	TRBV7-9	TRBJ2-4	.	CASSLGPALDF	TGTGCCAGCAGCTTAGGTCCGGCTCTTGATTTC
.	TRBV27	TRBJ2-7	once	CASRDSSSYEQYF	TGTGCCAGCAGGGACTCGAGCTCCTACGAGCAGTACTTC
.	TRBV29-1	TRBJ2-3	.	CSVVVRVGTDTQYF	TGCAGCGTGGTGGTAAGGGTGGGGACAGATACGCAGTATTTT
.	TRBV5-4	TRBJ2-7	.	CASTPGQLSSEQYF	TGTGCCAGCACCCCCGGCCAATTATCTAGTGAGCAGTACTTC
.	TRBV19	TRBJ2-1	few	CASSGASYNEQFF	TGTGCCTCCTCGGGGGCCTCCTACAATGAGCAGTTCTTC
TRBD1	TRBV5-5	TRBJ1-2	few	CASSLDRGYYGYTF	TGTGCCAGCAGCTTGGACAGGGGGTACTATGGCTACACCTTC
TRBD1	TRBV11-2	TRBJ1-1	few	CASSLGDRINTEAFF	TGTGCCAGCAGCTTAGGGGACAGGATAAACACTGAAGCTTTCTTT
.	TRBV10-3	TRBJ1-4	.	CAISESFKGSNEKLFF	TGTGCCATCAGTGAGTCGTTTAAGGGGAGTAATGAAAAACTGTTTTTT
.	TRBV29-1	TRBJ2-7	.	CSVEGGATYEQYF	TGCAGCGTTGAAGGGGGCGCGACCTACGAGCAGTACTTC
.	TRBV5-4	TRBJ2-7	few	CASSGEGGYEQYF	TGTGCCAGCAGCGGGGAAGGGGGGTACGAGCAGTACTTC
.	TRBV9	TRBJ1-5	few	CASSVRGVDQPQHF	TGTGCCAGCAGCGTACGGGGAGTAGATCAGCCCCAGCATTTT
.	TRBV18	TRBJ1-6	once	CASSPSIGVGRDNSPLHF	TGTGCCAGCTCACCATCTATCGGAGTGGGGCGCGATAATTCACCCCTCCACTTT
.	TRBV9	TRBJ2-3	.	CASRKWDSPTDTQYF	TGTGCCAGCAGAAAGTGGGACTCACCCACAGATACGCAGTATTTT
TRBD1	TRBV4-2	TRBJ1-3	.	CASSQGQGYGNTIYF	TGTGCCAGCAGCCAAGGACAGGGGTACGGAAACACCATATATTTT
.	TRBV5-1	TRBJ2-3	.	CASSPRGGTDTQYF	TGCGCCAGCAGCCCCCGGGGTGGCACAGATACGCAGTATTTT
TRBD2	TRBV4-1	TRBJ2-3	.	CASSQELLAGADTQYF	TGCGCCAGCAGCCAAGAATTGCTAGCGGGCGCAGATACGCAGTATTTT
.	TRBV10-3	TRBJ1-1	.	CAISEFHEIDSMNTEAFF	TGTGCCATCAGTGAGTTCCACGAAATAGACAGCATGAACACTGAAGCTTTCTTT
.	TRBV7-9	TRBJ2-5	.	CASSAGPTGTETQYF	TGTGCCAGCAGCGCAGGCCCTACAGGGACAGAGACCCAGTACTTC
.	TRBV7-9	TRBJ2-5	.	CASSRWQETQYF	TGTGCCAGCAGCCGGTGGCAAGAGACCCAGTACTTC
TRBD1	TRBV7-9	TRBJ1-6	.	CASSLETGGANSPLHF	TGTGCCAGCAGCTTAGAAACAGGGGGCGCAAATTCACCCCTCCACTTT
.	TRBV5-4	TRBJ2-7	few	CASSRRQAGSYEQYF	TGTGCCAGCAGCCGTAGACAGGCCGGATCCTACGAGCAGTACTTC
.	TRBV4-1	TRBJ1-4	.	CVSSPTLGGISEKLFF	TGCGTCAGCAGCCCCACCCTTGGGGGGATCAGTGAAAAACTGTTTTTT
.	TRBV5-1	TRBJ2-1	.	CASTPRTGTNNEQFF	TGCGCCAGCACCCCCCGGACAGGGACTAACAATGAGCAGTTCTTC
.	TRBV7-9	TRBJ1-1	few	CASSLRSGDTEAFF	TGTGCCAGCAGCTTACGATCCGGGGACACTGAAGCTTTCTTT
.	TRBV29-1	TRBJ1-2	.	CSVPAGGSNGYTF	TGCAGCGTTCCCGCTGGAGGTTCGAATGGCTACACCTTC
.	TRBV5-1	TRBJ2-5	.	CASSRGRQETQYF	TGCGCCAGCAGCAGGGGCAGACAAGAGACCCAGTACTTC
TRBD1	TRBV19	TRBJ2-3	.	CASKSWTGLVDTQYF	TGTGCCAGTAAGTCGTGGACAGGACTTGTGGATACGCAGTATTTT
TRBD2	TRBV19	TRBJ2-3	.	CASSSSGVTDTQYF	TGTGCCAGTAGTTCTAGCGGGGTAACAGATACGCAGTATTTT
.	TRBV2	TRBJ1-5	.	CASRFDRARDQPQHF	TGTGCCAGCCGATTCGACAGAGCCCGTGATCAGCCCCAGCATTTT
TRBD2	TRBV2	TRBJ2-3	.	CASSEDGSGGARGTDTQYF	TGTGCCAGCAGTGAAGATGGTAGCGGGGGGGCCAGAGGGACAGATACGCAGTATTTT
.	TRBV7-9	TRBJ2-3	.	CASSLEFGTDTQYF	TGTGCCAGCAGCTTAGAGTTTGGTACAGATACGCAGTATTTT